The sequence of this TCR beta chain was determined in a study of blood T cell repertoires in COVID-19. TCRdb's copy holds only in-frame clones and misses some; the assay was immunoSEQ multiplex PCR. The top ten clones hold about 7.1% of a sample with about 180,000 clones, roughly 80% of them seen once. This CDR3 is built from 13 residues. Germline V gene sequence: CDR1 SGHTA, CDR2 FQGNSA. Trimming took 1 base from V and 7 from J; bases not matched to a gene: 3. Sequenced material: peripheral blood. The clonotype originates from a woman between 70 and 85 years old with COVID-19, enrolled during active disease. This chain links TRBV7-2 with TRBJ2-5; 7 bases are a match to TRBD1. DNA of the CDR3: TGTGCCAGCAGCTTAGTGAGACAGGGGACCCAGTACTTC. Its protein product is CASSLVRQGTQYF.